Listed below are T cell receptor beta chains from one sample, sequenced in a study of blood T cell repertoires in COVID-19. Sequencing used immunoSEQ multiplex PCR; TCRdb keeps in-frame clones, though not all of them. This table holds nearly 200,000 clones, about 86% found once. What was sequenced was PBMCs or T cells enriched from blood (not recorded which). The source is a middle-aged man who had recovered from COVID-19. CDR3s include the opening cysteine and the closing phenylalanine or tryptophan. Each record gives: CDR3 protein, V gene.

CDR3 protein: CASSPGIGAEAFF
V gene: TRBV4-3

CDR3 protein: CASSLQGRISTDTQYF
V gene: TRBV5-8

CDR3 protein: CASSAGTTNYNEQFF
V gene: TRBV4-2

CDR3 protein: CASSLSHRGSNYGYTF
V gene: TRBV7-2

CDR3 protein: CASSPGGGVTEAFF
V gene: TRBV6-5

CDR3 protein: CASSIGGGNEKLFF
V gene: TRBV19

CDR3 protein: CASSLVWQGEGYTF
V gene: TRBV7-9

CDR3 protein: CASRGASGANTGELFF
V gene: TRBV19

CDR3 protein: CASSLYRGLSGEKLFF
V gene: TRBV19

CDR3 protein: CASSENVGGEAEAFF
V gene: TRBV25-1

CDR3 protein: CASSLAGYSPLHF
V gene: TRBV5-1

CDR3 protein: CASSISPTGPQPQHF
V gene: TRBV13

CDR3 protein: CSVDQRETQYF
V gene: TRBV29-1

CDR3 protein: CASSQDRYNSPLHF
V gene: TRBV4-3